The 8 T cell receptor beta chains given below trace back to one sample, sequenced in a study of blood T cells in healthy people across ages. A J-beta primer mix and a sample-barcoded 5' primer were used in a second PCR of roughly 6 to 12 cycles. TCRdb ran MiXCR on the 5' RACE reads and lists one entry per CDR3 protein. The table lists about 1.1 million distinct CDR3 sequences, around two fifths of them singletons. Sequencing input: blood. These receptor sequences come from a man between 18 and 35 years old in good health.

This clonotype occurred a few times. This CDR3 is CASERRGGLDNSPLHF. The CDR3 DNA is TGTGCCAGCGAACGGAGGGGTGGCCTCGATAATTCACCCCTCCACTTT. The chain couples TRBV12-3 or TRBV12-4 to TRBJ1-6; tentatively, D is TRBD1 (5 bases). The V and J ends lost 8 bases and 5 bases respectively, with 19 bases between them. This CDR3 has 16 amino acids.

The chain has TRBV6-6 and TRBJ2-3; maybe TRBD2 (6 bases). Trimming took 7 bases from V and 3 from J, leaving 17 bases between them. Germline V gene data show CDR1 as MNHNY and CDR2 as SVGAGI (reference sequence). The CDR3 extends over 15 amino acids. The CDR3 DNA is TGTGCCAGCAATCAGTTCCCGGGGGTTACAGATACGCAGTATTTT. It translates to CASNQFPGVTDTQYF.

The chain joins TRBV29-1 to TRBJ2-1; D not certain. Germline CDR1 is SQVTM and CDR2 is ANQGSEA. Trimming left V 4 bases short and J 8 bases short, with 21 bases between. The CDR3 is made up of 15 amino acids. CDR3 sequence: CSVGGDVGFNYEQFF. The CDR3, as DNA: TGCAGCGTTGGGGGTGATGTGGGTTTCAATTATGAGCAGTTCTTC.

As regards this clonotype: This may be a read error: a much more frequent sequence differs by one nucleotide. The chain recombines TRBV20-1 with TRBJ1-5; D remains ambiguous. Germline-derived CDR1 and CDR2 are DFQATT and SNEGSKA (reference sequence). V was clipped by 0 bases and J by 7 bases, with 7 bases between them. The CDR3 extends over 12 amino acids. The CDR3 region has the DNA TGCAGTGCTAGAGACGGGGAGCAGCCCCAGCATTTT. It specifies CSARDGEQPQHF.

The genes are TRBV28 and TRBJ2-7; perhaps D is TRBD1 or TRBD2 (5 bases each). The germline V gene encodes CDR1 MDHEN and CDR2 SYDVKM. The CDR3 contains 14 residues. The V gene lost 6 bases and the J gene lost 4 bases, with 16 bases spanning the gap. For the CDR3, the DNA is TGTGCCAGCAGCCAAGATCAATGGGGGTACGAGCAGTACTTC. Protein: CASSQDQWGYEQYF.

This clonotype was seen a handful of times. The chain carries TRBV6-5 and TRBJ1-1; a weak D match, TRBD1 (5 bases). CDR1 is MNHEY, CDR2 SVGAGI, per germline. This CDR3 has 13 amino acids. Between the trimmed V and J ends, which lost 2 bases and 8 bases, there was a span of 12 bases. CDR3 region: CASSYRGDGEAFF. CDR3 DNA sequence: TGTGCCAGCAGTTACCGAGGGGACGGGGAAGCTTTCTTT.

This clonotype has only a few counts. The V call is TRBV20-1, the J call TRBJ2-2; D unresolved. Germline V lookup: CDR1 DFQATT, CDR2 SNEGSKA (reference sequence). V was clipped by 3 bases and J by 0 bases, with 8 bases between them. The CDR3 is 14 residues long. The CDR3 nucleotides are TGCAGTGCTAGTCTTCGTACGAACACCGGGGAGCTGTTTTTT. Its translation is CSASLRTNTGELFF.

The rearrangement links TRBV6-6 to TRBJ1-5; 8 positions match TRBD1. CDR1 is MNHNY and CDR2 is SVGAGI in the germline V gene (reference sequence). The CDR3 has 13 residues. Trimming cost V 8 bases and J 4 bases; bases outside gene matches: 4. Here the CDR3 reads CASATGVNQPQHF. The CDR3 DNA sequence: TGTGCCAGCGCGACAGGGGTTAATCAGCCCCAGCATTTT.